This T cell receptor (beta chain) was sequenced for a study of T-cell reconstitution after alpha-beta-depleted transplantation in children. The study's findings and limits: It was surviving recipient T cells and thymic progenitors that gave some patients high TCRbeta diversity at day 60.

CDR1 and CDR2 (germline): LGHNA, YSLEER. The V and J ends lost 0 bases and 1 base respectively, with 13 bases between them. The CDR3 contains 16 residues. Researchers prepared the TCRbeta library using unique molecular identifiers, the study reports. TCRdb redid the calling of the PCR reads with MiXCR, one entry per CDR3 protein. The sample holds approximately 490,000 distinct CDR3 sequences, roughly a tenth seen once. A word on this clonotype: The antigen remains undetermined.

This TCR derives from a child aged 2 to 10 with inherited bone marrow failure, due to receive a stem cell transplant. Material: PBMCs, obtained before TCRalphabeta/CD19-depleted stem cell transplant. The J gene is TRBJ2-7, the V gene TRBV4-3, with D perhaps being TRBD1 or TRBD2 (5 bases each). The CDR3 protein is CASSQDVGWGSYEQYF. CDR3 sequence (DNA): TGCGCCAGCAGCCAAGATGTCGGGTGGGGGTCCTACGAGCAGTACTTC.